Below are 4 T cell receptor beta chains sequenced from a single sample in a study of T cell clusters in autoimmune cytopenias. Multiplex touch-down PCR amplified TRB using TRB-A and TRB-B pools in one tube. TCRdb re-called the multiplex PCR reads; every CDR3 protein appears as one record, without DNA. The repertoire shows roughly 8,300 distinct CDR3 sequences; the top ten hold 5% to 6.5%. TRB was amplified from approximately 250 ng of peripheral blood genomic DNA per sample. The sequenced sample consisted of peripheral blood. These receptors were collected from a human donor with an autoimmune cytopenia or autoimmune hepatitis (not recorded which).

The chain's CDR3 is CASSLAGGPGGNEQFF. The chain is built from TRBV5-1 and TRBJ2-1; with no DNA, the TCRdb D assignment of TRBD2 cannot be verified. The CDR3 is 16 amino acids. Germline-derived CDR1 and CDR2 are SGHRS and YFSETQ.

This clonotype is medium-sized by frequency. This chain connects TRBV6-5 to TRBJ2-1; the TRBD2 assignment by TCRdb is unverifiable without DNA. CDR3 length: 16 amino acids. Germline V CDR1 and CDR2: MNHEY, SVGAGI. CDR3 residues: CASSLGPGLADNEQFF.

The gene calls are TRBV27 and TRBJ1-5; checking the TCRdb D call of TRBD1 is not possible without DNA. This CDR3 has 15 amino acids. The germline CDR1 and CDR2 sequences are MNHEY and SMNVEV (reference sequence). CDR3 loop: CASRRGGKLGQPQHF.

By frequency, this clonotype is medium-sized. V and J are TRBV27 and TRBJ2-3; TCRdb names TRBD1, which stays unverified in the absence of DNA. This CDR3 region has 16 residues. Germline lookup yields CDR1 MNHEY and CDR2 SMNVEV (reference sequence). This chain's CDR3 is CASSLLPGASTDTQYF.